This is a list of T cell receptor beta chains from one sample in a study of blood T cell repertoires in COVID-19. Libraries were prepared by immunoSEQ multiplex PCR; TCRdb keeps only in-frame clonotypes and omits some of them. There are around 83,000 clones in the sample; around 89% occur only once, and approximately 15% lies in the top ten. Sequenced material: peripheral blood. Receptors originate from a man in his 70s with active or convalescent COVID-19. Each CDR3 is given with its conserved first and last residue. D genes are given only for firm matches. Rows give clone size only sometimes, using once, few, many, or a class for an expanded clone.

size,J,V,D,CDR3,DNA
-,TRBJ2-7,TRBV28,-,CASSRGGVSYEQYF,TGTGCCAGCAGTAGGGGTGGGGTCTCCTACGAGCAGTACTTC
-,TRBJ2-4,TRBV2,-,CASSDVTVAKNIQYF,TGTGCCAGCAGTGACGTGACAGTTGCCAAAAACATTCAGTACTTC
-,TRBJ1-1,TRBV5-1,-,CASSRAPADNTEAFF,TGCGCCAGCAGCCGCGCCCCCGCGGATAACACTGAAGCTTTCTTT
-,TRBJ2-1,TRBV5-1,TRBD2,CASSSTGLAGYNEQFF,TGCGCCAGCAGCTCAACGGGACTAGCGGGTTACAATGAGCAGTTCTTC
-,TRBJ1-1,TRBV6-5,-,CASIRGWGGTEAFF,TGTGCCAGCATCAGAGGTTGGGGAGGCACTGAAGCTTTCTTT
-,TRBJ2-1,TRBV7-2,-,CASSLSRDLYNEQFF,TGTGCCAGCAGCTTATCGCGGGACCTCTACAATGAGCAGTTCTTC
-,TRBJ1-1,TRBV7-2,-,CASSLRRGKNTEAFF,TGTGCCAGCAGCCTTCGGCGCGGCAAGAACACTGAAGCTTTCTTT
-,TRBJ2-3,TRBV30,TRBD2,CAWSGTSGRSTDTQYF,TGTGCCTGGAGTGGGACTAGCGGGAGGTCCACAGATACGCAGTATTTT
-,TRBJ2-1,TRBV11-3,TRBD2,CASSTGLAREQFF,TGTGCCAGCAGCACCGGACTAGCCCGTGAGCAGTTCTTC
-,TRBJ1-4,TRBV4-2,-,CASSPPRGNEKLFF,TGTGCCAGCAGCCCCCCCCGGGGTAATGAAAAACTGTTTTTT
-,TRBJ1-1,TRBV19,-,CASSIGRAWNTEAFF,TGTGCCAGTAGTATCGGCAGGGCGTGGAACACTGAAGCTTTCTTT
-,TRBJ1-5,TRBV27,-,CASSFRSGASNQPQHF,TGTGCCAGCAGTTTTAGATCAGGGGCTAGCAATCAGCCCCAGCATTTT
-,TRBJ2-3,TRBV11-1,-,CASATGRFTDTQYF,TGTGCCTCCGCCACCGGTCGTTTCACAGATACGCAGTATTTT
-,TRBJ2-3,TRBV9,TRBD2,CASSVAPGLAGSFSLSTDTQYF,TGTGCCAGCAGCGTAGCTCCGGGACTAGCGGGGTCCTTTAGCCTTAGCACAGATACGCAGTATTTT
once,TRBJ2-7,TRBV10-3,-,CAISVVGEQYF,TGTGCCATCAGTGTGGTCGGCGAGCAGTACTTC
-,TRBJ1-1,TRBV11-2,-,CASSLDRVGTEAFF,TGTGCCAGCAGCTTAGACAGGGTGGGCACTGAAGCTTTCTTT
-,TRBJ2-7,TRBV2,-,CASRFTGSYEQYF,TGTGCCAGCAGGTTTACAGGGTCCTACGAGCAGTACTTC
few,TRBJ1-2,TRBV18,TRBD1,CASSPGQDYGYTF,TGTGCCAGCTCACCTGGACAGGACTATGGCTACACCTTC
-,TRBJ2-7,TRBV24-1,-,CATSDSSSYEQYF,TGTGCCACCAGTGATTCCTCCTCCTACGAGCAGTACTTC
-,TRBJ2-4,TRBV6-6,TRBD1,CASSYLLQGADIQYF,TGTGCCAGCAGTTACCTCCTCCAGGGGGCGGACATTCAGTACTTC
-,TRBJ2-5,TRBV18,-,CASSPGSLGVQETQYF,TGTGCCAGCTCACCAGGCTCCCTAGGGGTACAAGAGACCCAGTACTTC
-,TRBJ2-3,TRBV28,-,CASSLSSTDTQYF,TGTGCCAGCAGTTTAAGTAGTACAGATACGCAGTATTTT
-,TRBJ2-5,TRBV5-1,TRBD2,CASSPTAGEVGQYF,TGCGCCAGCAGCCCCACGGCGGGAGAGGTAGGCCAGTACTTC
-,TRBJ1-1,TRBV28,-,CASRVGSTDNTEAFF,TGTGCCAGCAGAGTGGGGTCGACAGACAACACTGAAGCTTTCTTT
-,TRBJ2-3,TRBV24-1,TRBD1,CATSDTSQGAFTDTQYF,TGTGCCACCAGTGATACGTCGCAGGGGGCATTCACAGATACGCAGTATTTT
-,TRBJ2-2,TRBV5-4,TRBD2,CASSLLTSGTNTGELFF,TGTGCCAGCAGCCTCTTGACTAGCGGGACAAACACCGGGGAGCTGTTTTTT
-,TRBJ2-5,TRBV5-1,-,CASSFQGTQETQYF,TGCGCCAGCAGCTTCCAGGGTACCCAAGAGACCCAGTACTTC
-,TRBJ2-1,TRBV29-1,TRBD2,CSARLAGDNEQFF,TGCAGCGCTAGACTAGCGGGGGACAATGAGCAGTTCTTC
few,TRBJ2-2,TRBV18,TRBD2,CASSPRLAGGAGELFF,TGTGCCAGCTCACCTCGTCTAGCGGGAGGTGCCGGGGAGCTGTTTTTT
-,TRBJ1-3,TRBV16,-,CASSDTGSFRGTGNTIYF,TGTGCCAGCAGCGACACCGGGTCGTTCCGGGGGACGGGAAACACCATATATTTT
-,TRBJ2-1,TRBV6-5,TRBD1,CASPGTAKIGEQFF,TGTGCCAGCCCCGGGACAGCAAAAATTGGTGAGCAGTTCTTC
-,TRBJ1-2,TRBV28,-,CASSLFHGIRGYGYTF,TGTGCCAGCAGTTTATTTCACGGGATCCGGGGTTATGGCTACACCTTC
-,TRBJ2-5,TRBV3-1/TRBV3-2,TRBD2,CASSQGGYRGTETQYF,TGTGCCAGCAGCCAGGGGGGGTATCGAGGTACGGAGACCCAGTACTTC
once,TRBJ2-3,TRBV2,TRBD2,CAISGRVGTDTQYF,TGTGCCATATCAGGGAGGGTCGGCACAGATACGCAGTATTTT
-,TRBJ1-5,TRBV7-2,TRBD1,CASSPDRISNQPQHF,TGTGCCAGCAGTCCGGACAGGATTAGCAATCAGCCCCAGCATTTT